The source of this T cell receptor (beta chain) is a study of cytomegalovirus exposure and HLA in healthy donors. Findings and caveats of the study: Differences between HLA loci emerged in a later analysis of TCR association rates, with DRB1 most and HLA-C fewest.

Worth noting for this clone: Antigen unknown.

Losses at the gene ends were 3 bases for V and 4 bases for J; bases not matched to a gene: 11. This CDR3 spans 17 amino acids. Looked up from germline, CDR1 is KGHSH and CDR2 is LQKENI. The PCR employed 60 Vbeta primers together with 13 Jbeta primers. The assay was immunoSEQ multiplex PCR, and TCRdb's table has in-frame clones only and misses some. The data show roughly 130,000 clones, roughly 70% seen once. This sequence originates from a man in his forties in good health and CMV-seropositive. Sequencing input: PBMCs. The V call is TRBV18, the J call TRBJ1-2, with 10 bases fitting TRBD1. CDR3 amino acids: CASSPVPGQGWIYGYTF. For the CDR3, the DNA is TGTGCCAGCTCACCGGTACCGGGACAGGGGTGGATCTATGGCTACACCTTC.